The rows below give T cell receptor beta chains drawn from one sample of a study of HIV-infected patients and healthy controls. TCRdb re-called the 5' RACE reads with MiXCR, one entry per CDR3 protein. Of fewer than 20,000 distinct CDR3 sequences listed, more than 7.5% were seen once; the top ten hold 21%. Sequenced material: blood, taken during antiretroviral therapy. Receptors originate from an adult with HIV infection. CDR3s include the opening cysteine and the closing phenylalanine or tryptophan. D genes are given only for firm matches. Sizes are listed as once, few, many, or a class for an expanded clone.

abundance	j_gene	v_gene	d_gene	CDR3nt	CDR3aa
many	TRBJ2-1	TRBV20-1	TRBD1	TGCAGTGCTAGAGGCACCGACAGGGGACTTTACAATGAGCAGTTCTTC	CSARGTDRGLYNEQFF
many	TRBJ1-6	TRBV2	-	TGTGCCAGCAATACAGTCCTCTATAATTCACCCCTCCACTTT	CASNTVLYNSPLHF
many	TRBJ1-1	TRBV15	TRBD1	TGTGCCACCAGCACGTCAGGGGGCACTGAAGCTTTCTTT	CATSTSGGTEAFF
many	TRBJ2-3	TRBV7-2	-	TGTGCCAGCAGCTCCAGCTATTCTAGCACAGATACGCAGTATTTT	CASSSSYSSTDTQYF
many	TRBJ2-2	TRBV6-5	TRBD2	TGTGCCAGCAGTTACACAAACCTAGCGGGGGGTTTCACCGGGGAGCTGTTTTTT	CASSYTNLAGGFTGELFF
medium-sized	TRBJ2-3	TRBV6-5	TRBD1	TGTGCCAGCAGACCGCCCGGGACAGGGGATTGGACGCAGTATTTT	CASRPPGTGDWTQYF
many	TRBJ2-5	TRBV2	-	TGTGCCAGCATTGAGCAGTACCAAGAGACCCAGTACTTC	CASIEQYQETQYF
many	TRBJ2-2	TRBV7-9	-	TGTGCCAGCAGCTTAGGCGATACGAACACCGGGGAGCTGTTTTTT	CASSLGDTNTGELFF
many	TRBJ2-7	TRBV7-9	-	TGTGCCAGCAGCTTAGGCACAGGGAACTACGAGCAGTACTTC	CASSLGTGNYEQYF
many	TRBJ2-4	TRBV20-1	TRBD1	TGCAGTGCTTGGGGACAGCTAGCCAAAAACATTCAGTACTTC	CSAWGQLAKNIQYF
many	TRBJ1-6	TRBV30	-	TGTGCCTGGAGTATGGGGGCCGGCTATAATTCACCCCTCCACTTT	CAWSMGAGYNSPLHF
many	TRBJ2-6	TRBV28	-	TGTGCCAGCAGTTTATCCACGTCTGGGTACTCTGGGGCCAACGTCCTGACTTTC	CASSLSTSGYSGANVLTF
many	TRBJ2-7	TRBV7-2	-	TGTGCCAGCAGCTTATGGATCCGGAATACTTACTACGAGCAGTACTTC	CASSLWIRNTYYEQYF
many	TRBJ2-7	TRBV7-2	-	TGTGCCAGCAGTCATGACAGCTCCTACGAGCAGTACTTC	CASSHDSSYEQYF
many	TRBJ2-5	TRBV6-6	-	TGTGCCAGCAGTTACTCGATGCCCCCAGGAGCCGAGACCCAGTACTTC	CASSYSMPPGAETQYF
many	TRBJ2-7	TRBV4-1	TRBD1	TGCGCCAGCAGCCAAGAAAACAGGGGATACGAGCAGTACTTC	CASSQENRGYEQYF